The rows below give T cell receptor beta chains drawn from one sample of a study of blood T cell repertoires in COVID-19. Sequencing was performed with immunoSEQ multiplex PCR; in TCRdb, only in-frame clones are kept and a portion is missing. The table has 100,000 to 110,000 clones, just over 90% seen once. Sample: peripheral blood. The receptors derive from a man in his fifties or sixties with active COVID-19. The CDR3 runs from the conserved cysteine through the conserved F or W. A D gene is named only where the DNA matches it firmly. Rows give clone size only sometimes, using once, few, many, or a class for an expanded clone.

abundance	d_gene	v_gene	j_gene	CDR3aa	CDR3nt
-	TRBD1	TRBV5-4	TRBJ1-2	CASSLGQGFSYGYTF	TGTGCCAGCAGCTTGGGACAGGGGTTTTCCTATGGCTACACCTTC
-	TRBD1	TRBV6-6	TRBJ1-3	CASSTGVPGNTIYF	TGTGCCAGCAGTACAGGGGTCCCTGGAAACACCATATATTTT
-	TRBD1	TRBV18	TRBJ2-7	CASSPGQGRGEQYF	TGTGCCAGCTCACCAGGACAGGGAAGAGGCGAGCAGTACTTC
-	TRBD1	TRBV7-9	TRBJ2-2	CASLGTGGAGELFF	TGTGCCAGCCTCGGGACAGGGGGCGCCGGGGAGCTGTTTTTT
-	TRBD2	TRBV9	TRBJ2-2	CASSEGLLGPGELFF	TGTGCCAGCAGCGAGGGACTACTCGGGCCCGGGGAGCTGTTTTTT
-	TRBD2	TRBV7-8	TRBJ2-1	CASSLALAGEQFF	TGTGCCAGCAGCTTAGCTCTAGCGGGAGAGCAGTTCTTC
few	TRBD1	TRBV6-5	TRBJ1-6	CASSPGQGPTLHF	TGTGCCAGCAGCCCCGGACAGGGCCCCACCCTCCACTTT
-	-	TRBV11-2	TRBJ1-5	CASSLGPEPNQPQHF	TGTGCCAGCAGCTTAGGCCCGGAGCCTAATCAGCCCCAGCATTTT
few	TRBD1	TRBV27	TRBJ1-1	CASSSTGIAEAFF	TGTGCCAGCAGCTCGACAGGGATCGCTGAAGCTTTCTTT
-	-	TRBV19	TRBJ1-2	CASSISRQFYGYTF	TGTGCCAGTAGTATATCAAGACAGTTCTATGGCTACACCTTC
-	TRBD2	TRBV14	TRBJ2-1	CASSLSGGPYNEQFF	TGTGCCAGCAGCCTCAGCGGGGGACCCTACAATGAGCAGTTCTTC
-	TRBD1	TRBV6-4	TRBJ1-4	CASNHRTGDEKLFF	TGTGCCAGCAATCACCGGACAGGTGATGAAAAACTGTTTTTT
-	-	TRBV7-3	TRBJ2-3	CASSQRTDTQYF	TGTGCCAGCAGCCAGAGGACAGATACGCAGTATTTT
-	TRBD2	TRBV5-1	TRBJ2-3	CASSSGLAGVRLTDTQYF	TGCGCCAGCAGCTCGGGACTAGCGGGAGTTAGGTTGACAGATACGCAGTATTTT